This T cell receptor beta chain stems from a study of cytomegalovirus exposure and HLA in healthy donors. Background on the study: Across around 400 genotyped donors, roughly 80% landed in the Caucasian-associated ancestry cluster.

Study-wide findings and caveats: Rare TCR sequences predominated, though certain public TCRs were found in many donors. Both high specificity and high sensitivity reportedly marked the classifier's diagnosis of cytomegalovirus status.

With regard to this clone: Its antigen remains unidentified.

This CDR3 has 16 residues. V lost 0 bases and J 4 bases, leaving 14 bases between the germline ends. Germline CDR1 and CDR2: SGHTS and YDEGEE. In the PCR, 60 Vbeta and 13 Jbeta primers were used. Under the authors' procedure: A later analysis counted tens of millions of unique TCR beta chains, 10 million to 12 million shared. TCRdb's table, derived via immunoSEQ multiplex PCR, lists solely in-frame clones and lacks some. Clone size and V and J calls were adopted from that table, with D and trimming inferred from the DNA. The sample yields more than 150,000 clones, 78% seen once. This TCR came from a woman aged 45-60 years in good health and CMV-seropositive. The sample was PBMCs. This chain connects TRBV5-8 to TRBJ1-3; D is perhaps TRBD1 (5 bases). CDR3 in DNA: TGTGCCAGCAGCTTGGAGGCTGGGGCTGGAGGAAACACCATATATTTT. It encodes CASSLEAGAGGNTIYF.